This T cell receptor (beta chain) came from a study of cytomegalovirus exposure and HLA in healthy donors. General study results and limits: In vitro experiments confirmed that three CMV-associated chains were specific for CMV antigens. In a later analysis, donors in an Asian-associated ancestry cluster reportedly had fewer N-insertions in productive TCRs than the cohort mean.

The PCR used 60 Vbeta and 13 Jbeta primers. The protocol was immunoSEQ multiplex PCR, while the TCRdb copy is restricted to in-frame clones and leaves out a portion. The repertoire holds about 120,000 clones, with over 8% as singletons. CDR3 length: 13 residues. V was clipped by 5 bases and J by 8 bases, with 15 bases between them. Germline V lookup: CDR1 SGHTA, CDR2 FQGNSA. In the case of this clone: The antigen remains undetermined.

This receptor was identified in a man aged 25-40 years in good health and CMV-seronegative. The chain links TRBV7-2 to TRBJ1-2, with D possibly being TRBD1 (6 bases). The sample was PBMCs. Written as DNA, the CDR3 is TGTGCCAGCAGCCCACAGGGTGTCCAAGGCTACACCTTC. It encodes CASSPQGVQGYTF.